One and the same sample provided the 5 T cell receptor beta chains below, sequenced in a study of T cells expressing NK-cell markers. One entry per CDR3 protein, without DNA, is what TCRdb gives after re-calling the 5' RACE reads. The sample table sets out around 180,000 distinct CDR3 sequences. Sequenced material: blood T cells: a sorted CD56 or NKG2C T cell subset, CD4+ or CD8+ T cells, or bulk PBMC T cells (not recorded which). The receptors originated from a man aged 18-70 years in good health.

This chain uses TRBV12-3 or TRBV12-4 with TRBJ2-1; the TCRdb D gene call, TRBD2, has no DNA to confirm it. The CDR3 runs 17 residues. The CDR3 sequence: CASSQPRMVAGHYEQFF.

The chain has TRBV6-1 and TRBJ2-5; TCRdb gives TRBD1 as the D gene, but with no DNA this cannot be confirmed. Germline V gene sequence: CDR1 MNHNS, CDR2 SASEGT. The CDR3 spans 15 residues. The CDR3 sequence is CASSDSGGAAETQYF.

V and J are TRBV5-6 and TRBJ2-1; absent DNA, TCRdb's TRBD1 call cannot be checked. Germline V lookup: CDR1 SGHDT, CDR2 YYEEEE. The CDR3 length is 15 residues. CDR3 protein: CASSWTASSYNEQFF.

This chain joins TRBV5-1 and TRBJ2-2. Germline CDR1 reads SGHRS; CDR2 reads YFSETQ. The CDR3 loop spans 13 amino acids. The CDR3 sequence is CASSLGSSGELFF.

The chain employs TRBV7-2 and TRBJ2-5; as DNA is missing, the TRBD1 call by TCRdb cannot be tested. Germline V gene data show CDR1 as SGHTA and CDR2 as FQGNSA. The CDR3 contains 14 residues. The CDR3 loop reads CASSFSRVQETQYF.